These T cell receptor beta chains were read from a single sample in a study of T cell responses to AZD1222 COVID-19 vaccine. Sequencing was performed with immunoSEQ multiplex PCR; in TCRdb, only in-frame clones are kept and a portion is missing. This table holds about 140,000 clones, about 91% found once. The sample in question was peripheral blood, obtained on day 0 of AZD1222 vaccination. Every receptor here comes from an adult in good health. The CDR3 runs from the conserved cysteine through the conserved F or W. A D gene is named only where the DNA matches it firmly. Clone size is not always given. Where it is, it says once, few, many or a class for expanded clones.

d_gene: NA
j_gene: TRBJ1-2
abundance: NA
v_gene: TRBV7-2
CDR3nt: TGTGCCAGCAGCTTAGAGACAGGCAACTATGGCTACACCTTC
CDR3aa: CASSLETGNYGYTF

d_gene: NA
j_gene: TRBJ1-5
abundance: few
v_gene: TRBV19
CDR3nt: TGTGCCAGTAGCCCCTTCCCTCCGAGGGGGCCCCAGCATTTT
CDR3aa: CASSPFPPRGPQHF

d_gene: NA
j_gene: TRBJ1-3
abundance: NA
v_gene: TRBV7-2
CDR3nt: TGTGCCAGCAGCTTAGTTCAAGGGGGCTCTGGAAACACCATATATTTT
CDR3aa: CASSLVQGGSGNTIYF

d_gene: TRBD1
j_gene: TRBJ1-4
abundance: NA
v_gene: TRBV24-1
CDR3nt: TGTGCCACCAGAGAGGACAGGGTTTCCGATGGGACTAATGAAAAACTGTTTTTT
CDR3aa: CATREDRVSDGTNEKLFF

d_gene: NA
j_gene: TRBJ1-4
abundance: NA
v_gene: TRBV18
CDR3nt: TGTGCCAGCTCACCGGGGCACGGGGACATCAATGAAAAACTGTTTTTT
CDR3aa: CASSPGHGDINEKLFF

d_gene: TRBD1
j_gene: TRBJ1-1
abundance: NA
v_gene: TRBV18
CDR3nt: TGTGCCAGCTCTCCGAAAAGGGACAGGGGCCTGAACACTGAAGCTTTCTTT
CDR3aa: CASSPKRDRGLNTEAFF

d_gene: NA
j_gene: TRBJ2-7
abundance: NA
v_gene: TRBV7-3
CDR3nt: TGTGCCAGCAGCTTAACGTGGTCGGGCGAGCAGTACTTC
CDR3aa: CASSLTWSGEQYF

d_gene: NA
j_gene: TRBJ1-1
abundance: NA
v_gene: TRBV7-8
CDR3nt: TGTGCCAGCAGCCTCCTGGGGGCCAGTACTGAAGCTTTCTTT
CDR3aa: CASSLLGASTEAFF

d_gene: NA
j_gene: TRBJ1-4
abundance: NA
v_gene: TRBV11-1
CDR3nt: TGTGCCAGCAGTGATGAAAAACTGTTTTTT
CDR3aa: CASSDEKLFF

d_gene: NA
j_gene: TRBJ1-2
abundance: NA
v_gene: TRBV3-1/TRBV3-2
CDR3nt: TGTGCCAGCAGCCACCAGGGGTTTGGCTACACCTTC
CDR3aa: CASSHQGFGYTF

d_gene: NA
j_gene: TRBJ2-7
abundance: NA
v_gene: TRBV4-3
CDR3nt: TGCGCCAGCAGCCAAGTTGCCAGAAGCGAGCAGTACTTC
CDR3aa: CASSQVARSEQYF

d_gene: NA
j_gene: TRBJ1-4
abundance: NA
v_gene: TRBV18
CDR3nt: TGTGCCAGCTCGAGAAGCACTAATGAAAAACTGTTTTTT
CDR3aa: CASSRSTNEKLFF

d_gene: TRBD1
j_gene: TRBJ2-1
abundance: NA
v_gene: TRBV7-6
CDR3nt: TGTGCCAGCAGCTTAGGGGGCCCGGGACAGGGATACAATGAGCAGTTCTTC
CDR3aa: CASSLGGPGQGYNEQFF

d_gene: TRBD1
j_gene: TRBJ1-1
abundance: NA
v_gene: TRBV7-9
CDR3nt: TGTGCCAGCAGCTTATCTTGGGGGACAGGAGCAGCTTTCTTT
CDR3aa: CASSLSWGTGAAFF

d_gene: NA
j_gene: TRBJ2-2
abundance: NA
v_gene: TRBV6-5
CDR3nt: TGTGCCAGCACTTCCCGGGACCGCCCCACCGGGGAGCTGTTTTTT
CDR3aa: CASTSRDRPTGELFF

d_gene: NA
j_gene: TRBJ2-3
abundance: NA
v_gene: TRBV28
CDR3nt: TGTGCCACCTGGGGGGAGCTGAAGGATACGCAGTATTTT
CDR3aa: CATWGELKDTQYF

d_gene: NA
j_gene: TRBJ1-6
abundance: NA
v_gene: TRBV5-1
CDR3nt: TGCGCCAGCAGCTTGGAGGGCAGGGATAATTCACCCCTCCATTTT
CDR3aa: CASSLEGRDNSPLHF

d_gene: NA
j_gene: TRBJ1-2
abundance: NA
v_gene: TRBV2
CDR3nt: TGTGCCAGCAACCTCGGATCGATCTATGGCTACACCTTC
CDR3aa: CASNLGSIYGYTF

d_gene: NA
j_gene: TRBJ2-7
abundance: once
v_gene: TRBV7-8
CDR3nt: TGTGCCAGCACCATAAATGGGGGCTACGAGCAGTACTTC
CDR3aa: CASTINGGYEQYF

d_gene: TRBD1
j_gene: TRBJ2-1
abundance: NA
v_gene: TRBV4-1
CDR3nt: TGCGCCAGCAGCCAAGAGGGCAGGGGGTTCAATGAGCAGTTCTTC
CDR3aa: CASSQEGRGFNEQFF

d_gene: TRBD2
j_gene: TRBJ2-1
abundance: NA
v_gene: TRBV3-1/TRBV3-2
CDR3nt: TGTGCCAGCAGCCAGGGGCTAGCGGGAACCGATGAGCAGTTCTTC
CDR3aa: CASSQGLAGTDEQFF

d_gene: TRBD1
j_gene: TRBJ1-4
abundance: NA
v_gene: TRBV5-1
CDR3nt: TGCGCCAGCAGCCCGGGACAGGGAAATGAAAAACTGTTTTTT
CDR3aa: CASSPGQGNEKLFF

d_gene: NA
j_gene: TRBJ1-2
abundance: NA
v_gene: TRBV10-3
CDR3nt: TGTGCCATCAGCCTCGACAGAAACTATGGCTACACCTTC
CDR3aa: CAISLDRNYGYTF

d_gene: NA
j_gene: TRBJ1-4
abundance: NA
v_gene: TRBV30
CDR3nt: TGTGCCTGGAGTTCCCAAATGGGGAAACTGTTTTTT
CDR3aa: CAWSSQMGKLFF

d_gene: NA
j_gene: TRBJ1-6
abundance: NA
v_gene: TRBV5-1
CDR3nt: TGCGCCAGCAGCTTGGACAGTTCGACCTATTCACCCCTCCACTTT
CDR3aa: CASSLDSSTYSPLHF

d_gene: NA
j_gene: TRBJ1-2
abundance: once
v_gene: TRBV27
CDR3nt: TGTGCCAGCAGTTCCCGTGGGTCAGCGTTTGGCTACACCTTC
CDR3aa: CASSSRGSAFGYTF

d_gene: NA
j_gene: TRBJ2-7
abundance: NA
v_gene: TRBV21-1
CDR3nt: TGTGCCAGCAGCAACAATCGGGGGGGAGGAGCGGCCCGGGAGCAGTACTTC
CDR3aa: CASSNNRGGGAAREQYF

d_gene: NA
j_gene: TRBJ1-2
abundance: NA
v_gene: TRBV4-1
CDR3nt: TGCGCCAGCAGCCAAGATCCGACAAACTATGGCTACACCTTC
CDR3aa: CASSQDPTNYGYTF

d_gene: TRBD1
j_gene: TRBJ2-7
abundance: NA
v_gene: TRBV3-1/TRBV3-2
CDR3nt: TGTGCCAGCAGCCAAGCTTGGGCGGGCCCAGGGGGCTACGAGCAGTACTTC
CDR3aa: CASSQAWAGPGGYEQYF